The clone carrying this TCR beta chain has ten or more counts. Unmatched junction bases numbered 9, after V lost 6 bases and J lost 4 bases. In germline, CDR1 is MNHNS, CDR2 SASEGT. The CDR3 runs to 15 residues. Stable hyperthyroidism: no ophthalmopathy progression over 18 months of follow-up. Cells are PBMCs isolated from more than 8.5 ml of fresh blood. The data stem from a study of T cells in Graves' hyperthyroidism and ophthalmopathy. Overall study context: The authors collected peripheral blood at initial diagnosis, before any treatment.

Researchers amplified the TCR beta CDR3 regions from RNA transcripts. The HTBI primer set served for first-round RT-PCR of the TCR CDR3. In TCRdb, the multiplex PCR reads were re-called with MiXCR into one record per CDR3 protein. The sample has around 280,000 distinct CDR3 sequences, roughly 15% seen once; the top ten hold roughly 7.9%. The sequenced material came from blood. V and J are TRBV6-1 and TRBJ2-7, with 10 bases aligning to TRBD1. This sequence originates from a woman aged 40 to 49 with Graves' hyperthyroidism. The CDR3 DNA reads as TGTGCCAGCAGCCTAGGACAGGGGGTATGGTACGAGCAGTACTTC. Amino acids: CASSLGQGVWYEQYF.